The clone carrying this T cell receptor beta chain was counted between two and nine times. Its antigen remains unidentified. The record originates from a study of cytomegalovirus exposure and HLA in healthy donors. Study results and caveats: A later analysis showed that HLA-associated TCR beta chains had undergone more clonal expansion than equally common others.

With 60 Vbeta and 13 Jbeta primers, the PCR was carried out. The table came from immunoSEQ multiplex PCR; TCRdb's copy has only in-frame clones and leaves some out. The sample has about 54,000 clones, approximately 78% seen once; the top ten hold 1.4%. The CDR3 length is 15 residues. Trimming took 0 bases from V and 5 from J; bases not matched to a gene: 6. Per the germline V gene, CDR1 is SGHRS and CDR2 is YFSETQ. The sample taken for sequencing was PBMCs. J is TRBJ1-1 and V is TRBV5-1; 8 bases fit TRBD1. This TCR derives from a female donor in good health and CMV-seronegative. The CDR3 nucleotides are TGCGCCAGCAGCTTGGCGGGACAGGTCGGGACTGAAGCTTTCTTT. This sequence encodes CASSLAGQVGTEAFF.